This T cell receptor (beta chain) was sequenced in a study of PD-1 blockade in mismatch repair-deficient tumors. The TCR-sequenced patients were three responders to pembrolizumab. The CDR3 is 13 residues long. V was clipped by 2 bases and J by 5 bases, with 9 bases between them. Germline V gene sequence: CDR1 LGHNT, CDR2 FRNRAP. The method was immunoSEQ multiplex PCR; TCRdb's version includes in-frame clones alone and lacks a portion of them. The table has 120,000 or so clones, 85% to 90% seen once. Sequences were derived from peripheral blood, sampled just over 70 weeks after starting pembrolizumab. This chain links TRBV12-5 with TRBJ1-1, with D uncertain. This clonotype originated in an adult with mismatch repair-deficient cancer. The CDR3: CASGLSGLTEAFF. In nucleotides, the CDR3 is TGTGCTAGTGGTTTGTCCGGGCTAACTGAAGCTTTCTTT.